Described below is a single TCR beta chain sequence and its context. This sample stems from a study of blood T cell repertoires in COVID-19. The junction had 21 bases not matched to a gene; V was cut back by 6 bases and J by 6 bases. CDR3 size: 19 residues. Germline CDR1 reads SNHLY; CDR2 reads FYNNEI. Libraries were prepared by immunoSEQ multiplex PCR; TCRdb keeps only in-frame clonotypes and omits some of them. Of some 65,000 clones in the sample, about 93% were seen once. Material for sequencing was peripheral blood. This chain uses TRBV2 with TRBJ2-4; 9 bases map to TRBD1. The source is a man aged 65 to 85 with active COVID-19. CDR3 residues: CASRDSISGTGILGNIQYF. DNA of the CDR3: TGTGCCAGCAGGGACAGTATTTCCGGGACAGGGATTCTAGGAAACATTCAGTACTTC.